These 13 T cell receptor beta chains originate from one sample sequenced in a study of Graves' ophthalmopathy and Graves' hyperthyroidism. RNA transcripts were the template, and TCR beta CDR3 regions were amplified from them. Amplification began with first-round RT-PCR using HTBI primers, then second-round multiplex PCR was performed. One entry per CDR3 protein results from TCRdb running MiXCR on the multiplex PCR reads. In the table there are around 590,000 distinct CDR3 sequences, about 35% of which are singletons. Material: peripheral blood or thyroid tissue (not recorded which). Receptor source: an adult man with Graves' hyperthyroidism.

The table lists this clonotype with many counts. This chain uses TRBV12-3 or TRBV12-4 with TRBJ1-2, with a possible D match to TRBD1 (6 bases). The length of the CDR3 is 12 residues. V lost 6 bases and J lost 7, with 12 bases in between. CDR3 bases: TGTGCCAGCAGGCCCGGACAGAGTGGCTACACCTTC. Amino acids: CASRPGQSGYTF.

The V call is TRBV7-4, the J call TRBJ2-7; either TRBD1 or TRBD2 may supply D (7 bases each). Per the germline V gene, CDR1 is SGHVT and CDR2 is SQSDAQ. V lost 3 bases to trimming and J lost 5 bases, with 20 bases between them. The CDR3 is made up of 16 amino acids. The CDR3 reads CASSFEGGGLIDEQYF. CDR3 DNA sequence: TGTGCCAGCAGCTTTGAGGGAGGGGGCTTGATAGACGAGCAGTACTTC.

This clonotype was recorded only once. This rearrangement joins TRBV4-2 to TRBJ2-5, with D uncertain. Near its end, the DNA agrees better with TRBJ2-1, so the J call may be wrong. CDR1 LGHNA and CDR2 YNFKEQ come from the germline V gene. The CDR3 runs to 15 residues. CDR3 sequence (DNA): TGTGCCAGCAGCCAAGGGGCCATGCACTACAATGAGCAGTTCTTC. Protein product: CASSQGAMHYNEQFF.

This clonotype was counted once. The chain uses TRBV20-1 and TRBJ2-3; TRBD2 matches 9 bases. The CDR3 is made up of 15 amino acids. Germline loops: CDR1 DFQATT, CDR2 SNEGSKA (reference sequence). Germline trimming cut 4 bases from V and 3 bases from J; bases unmatched to any gene: 8. The CDR3 DNA reads TGCAGTGCTAATCCGGCGGGGGGGAGTACAGATACGCAGTATTTT. The encoded protein is CSANPAGGSTDTQYF.

This clonotype occurred a few times. The chain has TRBV7-9 and TRBJ2-7; D is perhaps TRBD2 (6 bases). Looked up from germline, CDR1 is SEHNR and CDR2 is FQNEAQ (reference sequence). The CDR3 covers 13 residues. The V and J ends lost 7 bases and 6 bases respectively, with 16 bases between them. The CDR3 loop reads CASTEGTLLEQYF. CDR3 DNA: TGTGCCAGCACTGAGGGGACTCTCCTCGAGCAGTACTTC.

This clonotype showed up many times. CDR3 sequence: CASSRSGRFHEQYF. The CDR3 DNA is TGTGCCAGCAGTCGTAGCGGGAGGTTCCACGAGCAGTACTTC. The V and J genes are TRBV12-3 or TRBV12-4 and TRBJ2-7, with TRBD2 identical over 10 bases. The junction had 6 bases not matched to a gene; V was cut back by 5 bases and J by 5 bases. This CDR3 is 14 amino acids long.

The V gene is TRBV7-2, the J gene TRBJ2-7; 9 nucleotides match TRBD1. Trimming at V came to 2 bases and at J to 1 base, leaving 9 bases not matched to a gene. CDR3 size: 17 residues. The germline CDR1 and CDR2 sequences are SGHTA and FQGNSA. The chain's CDR3 is CASSLPGQGPSSYEQYF. CDR3 DNA sequence: TGTGCCAGCAGCTTACCGGGACAGGGCCCATCATCCTACGAGCAGTACTTC.

The CDR3 protein is CASSAFDRGSSYEQYF. As DNA, the CDR3 is TGTGCCAGCAGTGCGTTCGACAGGGGATCCTCCTACGAGCAGTACTTC. The chain has TRBV25-1 and TRBJ2-7; the match to TRBD1 covers 8 bases. The CDR3 sequence is 16 residues long. Per germline, CDR1 MGHDK and CDR2 SYGVNS. V was pared by 4 bases and J by 0 bases, with 8 bases of the junction left unmatched.

V and J are TRBV10-2 and TRBJ1-5; weak D call: TRBD1 (6 bases). CDR3 length: 17 amino acids. V lost 4 bases and J 1 base, leaving 17 bases between the germline ends. Germline V lookup: CDR1 WSHSY, CDR2 SAAADI. The CDR3 loop reads CASSAREGEGSNQPQHF. The DNA of the CDR3 is TGCGCCAGCAGTGCTAGAGAGGGGGAAGGAAGCAATCAGCCCCAGCATTTT.

This clonotype appeared many times. The gene calls are TRBV11-2 and TRBJ2-7; the D gene could be TRBD1 or TRBD2 (5 bases each). CDR3 length: 16 amino acids. Germline assignment: CDR1 SGHAT and CDR2 FQNNGV. Trimming pared 1 base from V and 2 bases from J, leaving 15 bases between. The CDR3 sequence: CASSLGWGWETYEQYF. The CDR3 region has the DNA TGTGCCAGCAGCTTAGGTTGGGGGTGGGAGACCTACGAGCAGTACTTC.

Note on this clonotype: It may be a read error: a sequence one base away is much more abundant. This CDR3 reads CASSVDGPSYEQYF. CDR3 bases: TGTGCCAGCAGCGTAGATGGCCCCTCCTACGAGCAGTACTTC. The rearrangement uses TRBV9 and TRBJ2-7; the D is unclear. The CDR3 loop spans 14 amino acids. Trimming removed 0 bases at V and 0 bases at J, with 7 bases between. Germline values: CDR1 SGDLS, CDR2 YYNGEE.

This clonotype was recorded at least ten times. The chain links TRBV6-5 to TRBJ1-2; TRBD1 matches 9 bases. The germline V gene encodes CDR1 MNHEY and CDR2 SVGAGI. The V segment lost 5 bases and the J segment 7 bases; nucleotides outside the gene matches: 14. The CDR3 consists of 16 residues. The CDR3 loop is CASSESHADRGTGYTF. The CDR3 DNA sequence: TGTGCCAGCAGTGAGTCCCACGCGGACAGGGGAACTGGCTACACCTTC.

The CDR3 DNA reads as TGTGCCAGTAGCAACGGTAGCCCGGGGATTGCTGAGCAGTTCTTC. This codes for CASSNGSPGIAEQFF. The chain carries TRBV19 and TRBJ2-7, with D tentatively TRBD2 (5 bases). The DNA end is more similar to TRBJ2-1, so the J call may be wrong. The V gene's germline CDR1 is LNHDA and CDR2 SQIVND (reference sequence). This CDR3 region has 15 residues.